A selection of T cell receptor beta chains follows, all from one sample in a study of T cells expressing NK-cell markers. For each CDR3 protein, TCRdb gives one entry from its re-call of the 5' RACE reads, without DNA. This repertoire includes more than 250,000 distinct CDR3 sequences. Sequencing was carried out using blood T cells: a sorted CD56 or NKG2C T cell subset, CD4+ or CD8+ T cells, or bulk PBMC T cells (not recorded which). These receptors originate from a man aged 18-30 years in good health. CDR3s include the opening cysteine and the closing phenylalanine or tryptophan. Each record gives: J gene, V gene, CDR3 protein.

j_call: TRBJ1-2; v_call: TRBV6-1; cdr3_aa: CASSKPGQGFGYTF
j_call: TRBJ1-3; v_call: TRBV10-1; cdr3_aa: CASSERGSGNTIYF
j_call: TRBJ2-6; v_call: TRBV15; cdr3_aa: CATSREGGPGANVLTF
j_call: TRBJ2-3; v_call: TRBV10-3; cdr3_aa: CAISLTGTPSTDTQYF
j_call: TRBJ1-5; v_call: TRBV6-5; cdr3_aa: CASSYSVREGYSNQPQHF
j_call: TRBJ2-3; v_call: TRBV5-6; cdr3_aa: CASSGYLAGGPSDTQYF
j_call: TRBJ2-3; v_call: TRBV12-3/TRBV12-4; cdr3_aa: CASSWGGGSGTDTQYF
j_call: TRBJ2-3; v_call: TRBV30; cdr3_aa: CAWSVGTLDPTDTQYF
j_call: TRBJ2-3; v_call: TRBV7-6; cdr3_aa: CASSSGVFGGSTDTQYF
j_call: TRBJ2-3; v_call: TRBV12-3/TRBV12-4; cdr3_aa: CASSSGGGRLGDTQYF
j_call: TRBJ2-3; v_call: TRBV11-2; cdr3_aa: CASSLVGGSPTDTQYF
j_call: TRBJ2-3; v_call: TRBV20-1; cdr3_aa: CSATLAGRNTDTQYF
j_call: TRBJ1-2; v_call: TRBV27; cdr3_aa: CASSFRSAHGYTF
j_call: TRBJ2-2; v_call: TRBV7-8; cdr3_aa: CASRMTSNTGELFF
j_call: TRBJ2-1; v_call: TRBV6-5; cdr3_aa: CASRTSIGEQFF
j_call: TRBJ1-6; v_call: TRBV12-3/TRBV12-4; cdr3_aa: CASSFRPNNSPLHF
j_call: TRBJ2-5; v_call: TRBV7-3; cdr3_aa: CASSPLERNQETQYF
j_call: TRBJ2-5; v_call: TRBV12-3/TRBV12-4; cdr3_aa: CASSLAHRLAFQTQYF
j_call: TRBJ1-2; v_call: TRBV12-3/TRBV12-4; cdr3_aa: CASSPHGQVGYGYTF
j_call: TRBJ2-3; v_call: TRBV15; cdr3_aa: CATSSRLAGSPDTQYF
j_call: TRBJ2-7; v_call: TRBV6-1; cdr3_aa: CASSQGLAGNEQYF
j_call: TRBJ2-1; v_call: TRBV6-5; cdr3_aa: CASSLGLAGGYNEQFF
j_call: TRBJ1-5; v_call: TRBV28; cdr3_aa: CASSLGAQPQHF
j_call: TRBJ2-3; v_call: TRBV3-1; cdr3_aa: CACGAPGTDTQYF
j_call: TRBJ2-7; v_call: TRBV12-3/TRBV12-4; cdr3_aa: CASNHRDRGSAEQYF
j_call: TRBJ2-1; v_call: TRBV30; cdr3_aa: CAWRPPHRQNEQFF
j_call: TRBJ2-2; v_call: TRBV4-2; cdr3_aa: CASRPVDNTGELFF
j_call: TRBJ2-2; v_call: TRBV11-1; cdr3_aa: CASTPVGATGELFF
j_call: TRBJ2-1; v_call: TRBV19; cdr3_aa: CASSDGQTYNEQFF
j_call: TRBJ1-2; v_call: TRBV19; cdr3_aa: CASTITGTGIYGYTF
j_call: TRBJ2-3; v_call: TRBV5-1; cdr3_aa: CASSSRLGGGTDTQYF
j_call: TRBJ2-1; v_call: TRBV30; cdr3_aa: CAWTSGRLTYNEQFF
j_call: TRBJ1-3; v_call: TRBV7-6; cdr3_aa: CASSLAVPSVGGNTIYF
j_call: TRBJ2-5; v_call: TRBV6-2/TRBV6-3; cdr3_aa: CASSLALSGETQYF
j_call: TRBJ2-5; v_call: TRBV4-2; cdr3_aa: CASSQDLARGEGTQYF
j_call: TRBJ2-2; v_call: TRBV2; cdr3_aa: CASSRTQGTGELFF
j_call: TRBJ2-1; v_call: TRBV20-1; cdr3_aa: CSARPGTSGSFEQFF
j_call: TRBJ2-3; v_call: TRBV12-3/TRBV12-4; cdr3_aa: CASNFRQGYTDTQYF
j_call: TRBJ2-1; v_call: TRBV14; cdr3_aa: CASSPFESFYNEQFF
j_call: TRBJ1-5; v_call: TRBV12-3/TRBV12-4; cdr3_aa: CASHRGPNQPQHF
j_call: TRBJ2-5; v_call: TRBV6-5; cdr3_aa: CASSYLAAKAGETQYF
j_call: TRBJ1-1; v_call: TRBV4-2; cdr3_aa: CASSQDHGREAFF
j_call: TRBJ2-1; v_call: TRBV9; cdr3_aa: CASSSRLAGLIDEQFF
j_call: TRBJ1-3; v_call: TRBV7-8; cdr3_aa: CASSLVADSGNTIYF
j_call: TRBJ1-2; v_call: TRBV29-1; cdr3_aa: CSVVGRGPGYGYTF
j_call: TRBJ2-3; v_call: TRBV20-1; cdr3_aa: CSAPASGRSDTQYF
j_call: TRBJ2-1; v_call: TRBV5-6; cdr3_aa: CASNLPGQGYNEQFF
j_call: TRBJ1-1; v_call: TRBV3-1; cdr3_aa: CASSQDWPRVPEAFF
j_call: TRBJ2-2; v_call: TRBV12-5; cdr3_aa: CASGRGPAGELFF
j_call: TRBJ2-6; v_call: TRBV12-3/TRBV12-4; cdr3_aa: CASSPLRISGANVLTF
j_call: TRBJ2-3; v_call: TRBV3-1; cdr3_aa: CASSQERQLLAGADTQYF
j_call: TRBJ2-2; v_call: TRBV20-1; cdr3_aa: CSAVPTGGTGELFF